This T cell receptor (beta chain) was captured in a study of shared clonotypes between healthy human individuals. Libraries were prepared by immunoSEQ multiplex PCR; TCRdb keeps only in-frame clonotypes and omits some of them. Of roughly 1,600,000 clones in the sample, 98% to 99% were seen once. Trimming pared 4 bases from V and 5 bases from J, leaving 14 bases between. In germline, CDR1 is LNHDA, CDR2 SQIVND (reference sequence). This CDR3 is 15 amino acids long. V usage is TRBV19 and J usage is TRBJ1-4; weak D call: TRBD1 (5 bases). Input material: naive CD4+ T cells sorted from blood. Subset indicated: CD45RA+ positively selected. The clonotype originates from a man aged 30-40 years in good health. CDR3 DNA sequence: TGTGCCAGTAGTACCGTGACAGAAGGAAATGAAAAACTGTTTTTT. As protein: CASSTVTEGNEKLFF. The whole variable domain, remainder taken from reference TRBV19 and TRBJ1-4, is DGGITQSPKYLFRKEGQNVTLSCEQNLNHDAMYWYRQDPGQGLRLIYYSQIVNDFQKGDIAEGYSVSREKKESFPLTVTSAQKNPTAFYLCASSTVTEGNEKLFFGSGTQLSVL.